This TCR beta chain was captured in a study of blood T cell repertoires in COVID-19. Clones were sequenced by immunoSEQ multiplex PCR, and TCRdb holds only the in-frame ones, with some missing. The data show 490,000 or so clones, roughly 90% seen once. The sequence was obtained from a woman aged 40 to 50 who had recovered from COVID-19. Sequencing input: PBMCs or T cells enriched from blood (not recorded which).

The CDR3 protein is CASSYSGTAGEKLFF. CDR3 DNA: TGTGCCAGCAGTTACTCGGGGACAGCAGGCGAAAAACTGTTTTTT. This sequence joins TRBV6-5 and TRBJ1-4, with TRBD1 matching over 7 bases. CDR3 length: 15 amino acids. V lost 0 bases and J lost 8; bases outside the gene matches: 6. Germline V gene data show CDR1 as MNHEY and CDR2 as SVGAGI.